This section outlines one T cell receptor (beta chain) sequence together with its context. Its antigen is unknown. This CDR3 region has 20 residues. CDR1 is MDHEN and CDR2 is SYDVKM in the germline V gene. V was clipped by 5 bases and J by 2 bases; unmatched bases: 23. The sample belongs to a study of cytomegalovirus exposure and HLA in healthy donors. Study-level findings and limits: When the data were analyzed later, several of the most significant clusters appeared to be linked to common viral pathogens.

The PCR had 60 Vbeta and 13 Jbeta primers. Under the authors' procedure: Roughly 11 million shared chains were among the 65 million to 85 million unique TCR beta chains that a later analysis counted. Sequenced by immunoSEQ multiplex PCR; TCRdb stores in-frame clones only, minus some. V, J and clone size are taken as reported in that table, and D and trimming were inferred from the DNA itself. This sample has about 140,000 clones, with about 84% found just once. Donors likely had unrecorded immune exposures despite being nominally healthy when sampled. Sequencing was performed on PBMCs. V gene TRBV28 combines with J gene TRBJ2-7, with 8 bases fitting TRBD2. This TCR came from a man over 45 in good health and CMV-seronegative. The CDR3: CASSPGPEEIRSGGTYEQYF. The CDR3 DNA follows: TGTGCCAGCAGTCCCGGACCGGAGGAGATCCGGAGCGGGGGTACCTACGAGCAGTACTTC.